The next 15 T cell receptor beta chains were all read from a single sample in a study of cytomegalovirus exposure and HLA in healthy donors. This PCR relied on a set of 60 Vbeta primers and 13 Jbeta primers. TCRdb keeps only in-frame clones here, not all; method: immunoSEQ multiplex PCR. Of over 65,000 clones in the sample, 80% to 90% were seen once. Sequencing used PBMCs. The receptors shown here come from a woman aged 25 to 39 in good health and CMV-seronegative.

The chain couples TRBV9 to TRBJ2-5; 11 nucleotides line up with TRBD2. Germline loops: CDR1 SGDLS, CDR2 YYNGEE. The trim removed 2 bases at V and 2 bases at J, leaving 5 bases unmatched. This CDR3 has 16 amino acids. The CDR3 spells CASSVSSGGHQETQYF. The CDR3 bases are TGTGCCAGCAGCGTTTCTAGCGGGGGGCATCAAGAGACCCAGTACTTC.

The rearrangement links TRBV5-6 to TRBJ2-5; 8 bases are shared with TRBD2. The J call may be in error: the DNA end matches TRBJ2-7 better. CDR3 size: 16 residues. CDR1 and CDR2 (germline): SGHDT, YYEEEE. In DNA, the CDR3 is TGTGCCAGCAGCGGGATAGCGGGATGGATCTCCTACGAGCAGTACTTC. Translation: CASSGIAGWISYEQYF.

The rearrangement links TRBV5-6 to TRBJ2-6, with D unclear. The germline gives CDR1 SGHDT, CDR2 YYEEEE. This CDR3 comprises 14 residues. V lost 6 bases to trimming and J lost 0 bases, with 7 bases between them. The CDR3, as DNA: TGTGCCAGCACCTTCTTCTCTGGGGCCAACGTCCTGACTTTC. It yields the protein CASTFFSGANVLTF.

The V gene is TRBV9, the J gene TRBJ1-6; no reliable D call. The CDR3 covers 14 residues. V lost 0 bases and J 11 bases, leaving 12 bases between the germline ends. Looked up from germline, CDR1 is SGDLS and CDR2 is YYNGEE. The CDR3 is CASSVDVGGAPLHF. For the CDR3, the DNA is TGTGCCAGCAGCGTAGATGTCGGAGGAGCACCCCTCCACTTT.

A word on this clone: One junction end does not reproduce the germline sequence, and a read error may be involved. The rearrangement links TRBV7-7 to TRBJ2-1, with 7 bases fitting TRBD2. The CDR3 has 14 amino acids. Germline V gene sequence: CDR1 SSHAT, CDR2 FNYEAQ (reference sequence). Written as DNA, the CDR3 is TGTGCTAGCAGCTTCGGGCTAGCGGAGAATGAGCAGTTCTTC. It encodes CASSFGLAENEQFF.

The CDR3, as DNA: TGTGCCAGCAGTTTCGGGGTCTTCTCCTACGAGCAGTACTTC. This gives the protein CASSFGVFSYEQYF. This chain uses TRBV6-5 with TRBJ2-7; possibly TRBD2 for D (5 bases). CDR3 size: 14 residues. Trimming pared 4 bases from V and 0 bases from J, leaving 10 bases between. The germline gives CDR1 MNHEY, CDR2 SVGAGI.

The rearrangement links TRBV7-8 to TRBJ2-3, with D perhaps matching TRBD2 (7 bases). In germline, CDR1 is SGHVS, CDR2 FQNEAQ. This CDR3 is built from 16 residues. Trimming took 1 base from V and 2 from J, leaving 13 bases between them. The CDR3 loop reads CASSLGRGGLTDTQYF. The CDR3 DNA sequence: TGTGCCAGCAGCTTAGGAAGGGGGGGCCTCACAGATACGCAGTATTTT.

This clone appeared once. The chain links TRBV27 to TRBJ2-6, with 11 bases matching TRBD1. CDR1 and CDR2 from the germline V gene are MNHEY and SMNVEV (reference sequence). V shed 7 bases and J 0 bases; nucleotides not matched to a gene: 14. The CDR3 loop spans 20 amino acids. The CDR3 sequence is CASTTNLPGQGGSGANVLTF. CDR3 in DNA: TGTGCCAGCACCACAAACCTACCGGGACAGGGGGGCTCTGGGGCCAACGTCCTGACTTTC.

The V call is TRBV7-8, the J call TRBJ2-3; D gene uncertain. This CDR3 has 15 amino acids. V lost 5 bases, J lost 4 bases, and 16 bases lay in between. CDR1 SGHVS and CDR2 FQNEAQ come from the germline V gene. DNA for the CDR3: TGTGCCAGCAGCCGCACGGTCTCCCGTCCAGATACGCAGTATTTT. This sequence encodes CASSRTVSRPDTQYF.

The chain carries TRBV15 and TRBJ2-7, with 7 nucleotides matching TRBD2. CDR1 is LNHNV, CDR2 YYDKDF, per germline (reference sequence). V dropped 1 base and J dropped 6; count of bases not matched to a gene: 9. CDR3 length: 15 residues. The CDR3 DNA reads TGTGCCACCAGCAGAGCCAGCGGGGATACCTCCGAGCAGTACTTC. This sequence encodes CATSRASGDTSEQYF.

The chain is built from TRBV7-2 and TRBJ2-5; 9 positions match TRBD1. The DNA end lines up better with TRBJ2-7; the J call may be wrong. This CDR3 comprises 14 residues. Germline V gene sequence: CDR1 SGHTA, CDR2 FQGNSA. CDR3 sequence: CASSRTGGAYEQYF. For the CDR3, the DNA is TGTGCCAGCAGCCGCACAGGGGGCGCTTACGAGCAGTACTTC.

The V gene is TRBV6-6, the J gene TRBJ1-4, with D possibly TRBD1 on 6 matching bases. The CDR3 extends over 15 amino acids. Germline V lookup: CDR1 MNHNY, CDR2 SVGAGI (reference sequence). The V gene lost 7 bases and the J gene lost 5 bases, with 17 bases spanning the gap. The DNA of the CDR3 is TGTGCCAGCACCCAACAGGGATCAGGCAATGAAAAACTGTTTTTT. This encodes CASTQQGSGNEKLFF.

The chain employs TRBV19 and TRBJ2-3; TRBD1 might be the D (6 bases). From germline, CDR1 is LNHDA and CDR2 SQIVND (reference sequence). Trimming cost V 4 bases and J 1 base, with 15 bases left between them. This CDR3 has 16 residues. CDR3 loop: CASSTYRVSRTDTQYF. CDR3 nucleotides: TGTGCCAGTAGTACATACAGGGTTTCTCGCACAGATACGCAGTATTTT.

The V and J genes are TRBV25-1 and TRBJ1-3, with 9 bases that match TRBD1. Looked up from germline, CDR1 is MGHDK and CDR2 is SYGVNS. The CDR3 runs 16 residues. The junction had 10 bases not matched to a gene; V was cut back by 6 bases and J by 4 bases. In DNA form, the CDR3 reads TGTGCCAGCAGACCCCCGGGACAGGGTCCCGGAAACACCATATATTTT. This sequence encodes CASRPPGQGPGNTIYF.

Note on this clone: The CDR3 end shows no conserved phenylalanine or tryptophan, and so a read error is likely. The chain has TRBV9 and TRBJ2-3; 9 bases map to TRBD2. CDR3 length equals 16 residues. J lost 2 bases, V lost 4 bases, and 8 bases had no gene match. Germline CDR1 SGDLS, CDR2 YYNGEE. The CDR3 DNA reads as TGTGCCAGCAGCCTATGGGGCGGGGGGGTCACAGATACGCAGTATCTT. This translates into CASSLWGGGVTDTQYL.